This T cell receptor beta chain was retrieved from a study of shared clonotypes between healthy human individuals. This CDR3 spans 12 amino acids. Germline V gives CDR1 SNHLY, CDR2 FYNNEI. The V end lost 7 bases, the J end lost 6 bases, and 10 bases lay between the germline ends. CD8 cells classed as naive were CD45RO-negative and positively selected for CCR7, excluding terminally differentiated effector memory CD45RA+ cells. This table comes from immunoSEQ multiplex PCR, and its TCRdb copy is limited to in-frame clones, with some not included. Among about 2 million clones listed, less than 95% were seen once.

The V call is TRBV2, the J call TRBJ1-5; D call uncertain. Sequenced input: naive CD8+ T cells sorted from blood. The source of this sequence is a man aged 18 to 29 in good health. CDR3 sequence (DNA): TGTGCCAGCACTCTCTCTTCTCAGCCCCAGCATTTT. Its translation: CASTLSSQPQHF.